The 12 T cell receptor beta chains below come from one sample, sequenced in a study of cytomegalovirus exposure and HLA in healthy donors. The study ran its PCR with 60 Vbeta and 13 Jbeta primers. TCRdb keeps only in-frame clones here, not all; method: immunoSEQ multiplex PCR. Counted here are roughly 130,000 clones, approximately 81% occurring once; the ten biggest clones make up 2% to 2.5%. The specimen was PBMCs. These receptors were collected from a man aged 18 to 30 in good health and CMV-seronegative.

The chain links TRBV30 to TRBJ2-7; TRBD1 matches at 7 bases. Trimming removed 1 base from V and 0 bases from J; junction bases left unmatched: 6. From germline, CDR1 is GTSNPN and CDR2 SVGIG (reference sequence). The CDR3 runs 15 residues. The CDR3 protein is CAWSGYRGRSYEQYF. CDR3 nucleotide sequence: TGTGCCTGGAGTGGGTACAGGGGACGCTCCTACGAGCAGTACTTC.

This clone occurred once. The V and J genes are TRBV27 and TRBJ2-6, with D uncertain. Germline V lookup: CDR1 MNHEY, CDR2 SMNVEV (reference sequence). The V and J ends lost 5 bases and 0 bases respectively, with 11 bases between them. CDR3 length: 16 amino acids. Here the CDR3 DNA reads TGTGCCAGCAGTCTACGCCCCGGCTCTGGGGCCAACGTCCTGACTTTC. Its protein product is CASSLRPGSGANVLTF.

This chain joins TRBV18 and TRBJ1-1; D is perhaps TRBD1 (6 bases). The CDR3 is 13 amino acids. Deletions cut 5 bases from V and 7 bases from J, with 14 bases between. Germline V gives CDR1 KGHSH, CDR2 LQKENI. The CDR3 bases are TGTGCCAGCTCAATAGGGGGGGGTCTTGAAGCTTTCTTT. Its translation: CASSIGGGLEAFF.

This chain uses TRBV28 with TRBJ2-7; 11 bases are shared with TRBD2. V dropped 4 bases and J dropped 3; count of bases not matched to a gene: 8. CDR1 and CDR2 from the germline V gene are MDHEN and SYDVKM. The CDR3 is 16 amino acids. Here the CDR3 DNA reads TGTGCCAGCAGTTCTCTAGCGGGAGGCGCCTACTACGAGCAGTACTTC. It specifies CASSSLAGGAYYEQYF.

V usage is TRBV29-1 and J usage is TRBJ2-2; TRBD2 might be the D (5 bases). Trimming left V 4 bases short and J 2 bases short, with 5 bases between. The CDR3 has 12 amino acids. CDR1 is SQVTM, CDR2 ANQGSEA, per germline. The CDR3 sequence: CSVAGNTGELFF. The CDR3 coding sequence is TGCAGCGTTGCGGGAAACACCGGGGAGCTGTTTTTT.

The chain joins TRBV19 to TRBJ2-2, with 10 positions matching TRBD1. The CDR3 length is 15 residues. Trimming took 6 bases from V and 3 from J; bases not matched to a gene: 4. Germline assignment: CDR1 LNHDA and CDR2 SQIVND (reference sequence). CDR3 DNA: TGTGCCAGTAGCATGGGACAGGGGTACACCGGGGAGCTGTTTTTT. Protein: CASSMGQGYTGELFF.

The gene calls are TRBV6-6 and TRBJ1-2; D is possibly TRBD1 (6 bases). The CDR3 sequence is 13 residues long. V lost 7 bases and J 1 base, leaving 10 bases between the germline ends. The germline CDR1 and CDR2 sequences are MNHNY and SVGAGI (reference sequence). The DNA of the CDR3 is TGTGCCAGCACCCTGGACAGTAACTATGGCTACACCTTC. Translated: CASTLDSNYGYTF.

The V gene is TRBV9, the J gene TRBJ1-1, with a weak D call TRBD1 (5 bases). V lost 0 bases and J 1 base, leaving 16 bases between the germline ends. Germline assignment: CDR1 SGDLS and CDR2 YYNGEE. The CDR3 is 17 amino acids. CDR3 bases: TGTGCCAGCAGCGTAGTACCGAGGCCGACAGAGAACACTGAAGCTTTCTTT. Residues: CASSVVPRPTENTEAFF. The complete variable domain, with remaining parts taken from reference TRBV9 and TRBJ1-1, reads DSGVTQTPKHLITATGQRVTLRCSPRSGDLSVYWYQQSLDQGLQFLIQYYNGEERAKGNILERFSAQQFPDLHSELNLSSLELGDSALYFCASSVVPRPTENTEAFFGQGTRLTVV.

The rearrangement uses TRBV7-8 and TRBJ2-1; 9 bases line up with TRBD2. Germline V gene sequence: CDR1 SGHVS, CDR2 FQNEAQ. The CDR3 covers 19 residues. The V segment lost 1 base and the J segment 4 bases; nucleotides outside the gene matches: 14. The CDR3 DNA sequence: TGTGCCAGCAGCTTAGTGCCAGGGGGATCTAGCGGGGCTTACAATGAGCAGTTCTTC. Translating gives CASSLVPGGSSGAYNEQFF.

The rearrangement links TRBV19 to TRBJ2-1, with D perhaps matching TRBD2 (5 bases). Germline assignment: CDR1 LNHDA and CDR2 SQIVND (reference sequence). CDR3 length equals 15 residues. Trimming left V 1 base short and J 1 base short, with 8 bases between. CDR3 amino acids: CASSIAGNSYNEQFF. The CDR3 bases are TGTGCCAGTAGTATAGCGGGAAATTCCTACAATGAGCAGTTCTTC.

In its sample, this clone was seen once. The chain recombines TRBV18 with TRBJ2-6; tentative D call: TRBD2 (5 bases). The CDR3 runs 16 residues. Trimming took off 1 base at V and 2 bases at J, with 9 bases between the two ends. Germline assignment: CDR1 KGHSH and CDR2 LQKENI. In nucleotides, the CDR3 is TGTGCCAGCTCACCACAGGAGGACCCTGGGGCCAACGTCCTGACTTTC. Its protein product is CASSPQEDPGANVLTF.

The CDR3 DNA reads as TGTGCCAGCAGTTTGGCCGGGACAGGGAACAATGAGCAGTTCTTC. Residues: CASSLAGTGNNEQFF. The V gene is TRBV27, the J gene TRBJ2-1; TRBD1 agrees at 9 bases. V trimming: 3 bases; J trimming: 5 bases; junction bases outside the gene matches: 5. This CDR3 has 15 amino acids. Germline V CDR1 and CDR2: MNHEY, SMNVEV (reference sequence).